What follows are 14 T cell receptor beta chains derived from one specimen sequenced in a study of T-cell memory formation after mild COVID-19. TCRdb processed the 5' RACE reads anew with MiXCR; each CDR3 protein has one entry. The table records more than 300,000 distinct CDR3 sequences, approximately 15% of them present only once. The sequencing input was PBMCs or a T cell subset sorted from them (not recorded which). These receptor sequences come from a man aged 18 to 29 who had mild COVID-19 (a few samples of this study predate the infection). Cell type and time point are not known.

The chain employs TRBV6-6 and TRBJ2-5; D tentatively fits TRBD1 or TRBD2 (5 bases each). Per the germline V gene, CDR1 is MNHNY and CDR2 is SVGAGI (reference sequence). The CDR3 is 14 amino acids. The ends were cut back, 2 bases at V and 2 bases at J, with 9 bases in the middle. The CDR3 sequence: CASSYGRQQETQYF. The CDR3 nucleotides read TGTGCCAGCAGTTACGGGAGACAGCAAGAGACCCAGTACTTC.

The V gene is TRBV20-1, the J gene TRBJ2-1; D may be TRBD2 (6 bases). With 0 bases removed from V and 9 bases from J, the gap between germline ends came to 18 bases. Per the germline V gene, CDR1 is DFQATT and CDR2 is SNEGSKA (reference sequence). The CDR3 has 15 amino acids. The CDR3 spells CSARDRLGGSGEQFF. As DNA, the CDR3 is TGCAGTGCTAGAGACCGTCTCGGGGGTTCTGGTGAGCAGTTCTTC.

This clonotype was observed many times. J is TRBJ2-2 and V is TRBV7-9, with unresolved D. CDR3 length: 12 amino acids. The germline V gene encodes CDR1 SEHNR and CDR2 FQNEAQ (reference sequence). Trimming shortened V by 5 bases and J by 7 bases, and 8 bases separated the two germline ends. The CDR3 protein is CASSASLGELFF. CDR3 nucleotides: TGTGCCAGCAGCGCCAGCCTCGGGGAGCTGTTTTTT.

This clonotype turned up a few times. The CDR3 region has the DNA TGCGCCAGCAGCTTGGTCGTGACGCCCCGGGGCACTGAAGCTTTCTTT. Amino acids: CASSLVVTPRGTEAFF. V usage is TRBV5-1 and J usage is TRBJ1-1; D unresolved. The CDR3 runs 16 residues. Germline CDR1 SGHRS, CDR2 YFSETQ. V was pared by 0 bases and J by 4 bases, with 16 bases between. The entire variable domain, with the rest obtained from reference TRBV5-1 and TRBJ1-1, is as follows: KAGVTQTPRYLIKTRGQQVTLSCSPISGHRSVSWYQQTPGQGLQFLFEYFSETQRNKGNFPGRFSGRQFSNSRSEMNVSTLELGDSALYLCASSLVVTPRGTEAFFGQGTRLTVV.

The rearrangement uses TRBV28 and TRBJ2-5, with a possible D match to TRBD1 (5 bases). The CDR3 totals 13 residues. Trimming left V 8 bases short and J 3 bases short, with 13 bases between. Per germline, CDR1 MDHEN and CDR2 SYDVKM. The CDR3 spells CASQAGSKETQYF. The DNA of the CDR3 is TGTGCCAGCCAAGCAGGGTCGAAAGAGACCCAGTACTTC.

The genes are TRBV12-3 or TRBV12-4 and TRBJ2-3; TRBD2 might be the D (6 bases). The CDR3 loop spans 14 amino acids. V lost 5 bases to trimming and J lost 11 bases, with 20 bases between them. CDR3 amino acids: CASSPSGGPSKQYF. The CDR3 nucleotides read TGTGCCAGCAGTCCATCAGGAGGGCCCTCGAAGCAGTATTTT.

There are many counts of this clonotype. The rearrangement uses TRBV12-3 or TRBV12-4 and TRBJ2-7, with TRBD2 identical over 8 bases. CDR3 size: 15 residues. The V gene end was trimmed by 5 bases and the J gene end by 0 bases; junction bases not matched to a gene: 6. CDR3 sequence reads: CASSGPGTSSYEQYF. CDR3 nucleotide sequence: TGTGCCAGCAGTGGCCCCGGGACTAGCTCCTACGAGCAGTACTTC.

This clonotype was detected a few times. The chain recombines TRBV6-2 or TRBV6-3 with TRBJ1-2; the D is unclear. The CDR3 length is 13 residues. Looked up from germline, CDR1 is MNHEY and CDR2 is SVGEGT. V was clipped by 5 bases and J by 4 bases, with 11 bases between them. CDR3 nucleotides: TGTGCCAGCAGTGAGGCATTCGGCTATGGCTACACCTTC. Protein product: CASSEAFGYGYTF.

The rearrangement uses TRBV6-4 and TRBJ2-1, with a possible D match to TRBD2 (5 bases). CDR1 and CDR2 from the germline V gene are MRHNA and SNTAGT. V shed 3 bases and J shed 2 bases, with 14 bases lying between them. The CDR3 loop spans 16 amino acids. CDR3 bases: TGTGCCAGCAGTGAAGATGGAGCGGAACCCTACAATGAGCAGTTCTTC. It translates to CASSEDGAEPYNEQFF.

There are a few counts of this clonotype. V gene TRBV6-6 combines with J gene TRBJ1-1; D might be TRBD1 (5 bases). V lost 3 bases, J lost 2 bases, and 10 bases lay in between. In germline, CDR1 is MNHNY, CDR2 SVGAGI (reference sequence). This CDR3 has 14 amino acids. CDR3: CASSYGALNTEAFF. The CDR3 nucleotides read TGTGCCAGCAGTTATGGGGCACTCAACACTGAAGCTTTCTTT.

This clonotype was found many times. The genes are TRBV5-1 and TRBJ2-3, with TRBD2 matching 8 bases. The ends lost 2 bases at V and 4 bases at J; junction bases unmatched: 0. The CDR3 totals 13 residues. Germline CDR1 is SGHRS and CDR2 is YFSETQ. CDR3 loop: CASSFSGADTQYF. CDR3 coding DNA: TGCGCCAGCAGCTTTAGCGGGGCAGATACGCAGTATTTT. Supplemented by reference TRBV5-1 and TRBJ2-3, the full variable domain reads KAGVTQTPRYLIKTRGQQVTLSCSPISGHRSVSWYQQTPGQGLQFLFEYFSETQRNKGNFPGRFSGRQFSNSRSEMNVSTLELGDSALYLCASSFSGADTQYFGPGTRLTVL.

This chain joins TRBV7-2 and TRBJ1-6, with D perhaps matching TRBD1 (6 bases). V was clipped by 4 bases and J by 9 bases, with 13 bases between them. The CDR3 consists of 14 residues. Germline CDR1 is SGHTA and CDR2 is FQGNSA. CDR3 sequence: CASSWQGIFSPLHF. In DNA form, the CDR3 reads TGTGCCAGCAGCTGGCAGGGGATTTTTTCACCCCTCCACTTT.

The chain carries TRBV7-6 and TRBJ2-1, with TRBD1 matching 7 bases. Germline V CDR1 and CDR2: SGHVS, FNYEAQ. The CDR3 is 15 residues long. J lost 4 bases, V lost 4 bases, and 7 bases had no gene match. This CDR3 reads CASSSRDRDYNEQFF. CDR3 coding DNA: TGTGCCAGCAGCTCCCGGGACAGAGATTACAATGAGCAGTTCTTC. Combining the CDR3 with reference TRBV7-6 and TRBJ2-1 gives the whole variable domain GAGVSQSPRYKVTKRGQDVALRCDPISGHVSLYWYRQALGQGPEFLTYFNYEAQQDKSGLPNDRFSAERPEGSISTLTIQRTEQRDSAMYRCASSSRDRDYNEQFFGPGTRLTVL.

This clonotype was seen a few times. The rearrangement links TRBV24-1 to TRBJ2-2, with 7 positions matching TRBD1. Looked up from germline, CDR1 is KGHDR and CDR2 is SFDVKD. V shed 1 base and J 3 bases; nucleotides not matched to a gene: 4. This CDR3 has 16 amino acids. The CDR3 is CATSDFRGFDTGELFF. As DNA, the CDR3 is TGTGCCACCAGTGATTTCAGGGGGTTTGACACCGGGGAGCTGTTTTTT.